The sequence of this T cell receptor beta chain was determined in a study of control samples from healthy donors and cancer patients. Here immunoSEQ multiplex PCR was the method, and the copy in TCRdb shows in-frame clones only, minus some. This repertoire shows about 89,000 clones, roughly nine tenths found once; its top ten account for under 25%. The germline V and J ends were trimmed by 4 bases and 5 bases, with 15 bases remaining between them. The CDR3 length is 15 residues. The germline CDR1 and CDR2 sequences are MNHEY and SMNVEV (reference sequence). This TCR came from a man aged 25-45 years in good health. Material: blood. The chain has TRBV27 and TRBJ1-5; the D gene is possibly TRBD1 (5 bases). For the CDR3, the DNA is TGTGCCAGCAGTTCCCGCGGCAGGGCCGATCAGCCCCAGCATTTT. It yields the protein CASSSRGRADQPQHF.